This TCR beta chain was retrieved from a study of blood T cell repertoires in COVID-19. The CDR3 is 15 residues long. The V gene's germline CDR1 is MDHEN and CDR2 SYDVKM. V lost 10 bases, J lost 6 bases, and 21 bases lay in between. TCRdb's copy holds only in-frame clones and misses some; the assay was immunoSEQ multiplex PCR. The sample has about 210,000 clones; almost 85% are singletons. The chain couples TRBV28 to TRBJ1-4; D might be TRBD1 (6 bases). This sequence was found in a woman aged 50 to 60 with active or convalescent COVID-19. The sequencing sample was made of peripheral blood. The CDR3 DNA reads TGTGCCACCCTGCCCGGGGGGCGCAGGGATGAAAAACTGTTTTTT. Its protein is CATLPGGRRDEKLFF. Complete variable domain (other parts from reference TRBV28 and TRBJ1-4): DVKVTQSSRYLVKRTGEKVFLECVQDMDHENMFWYRQDPGLGLRLIYFSYDVKMKEKGDIPEGYSVSREKKERFSLILESASTNQTSMYLCATLPGGRRDEKLFFGSGTQLSVL.